These 6 T cell receptor beta chains were sequenced from one sample in a study of CD8 T cells in ankylosing spondylitis. Using its own MiXCR run on the 5' RACE reads, TCRdb lists one record per CDR3 protein. Among 300,000 to 400,000 distinct CDR3 sequences, approximately 10% were seen once, and the ten largest hold roughly 9.2%. Sequencing was performed on blood, either unsorted or a sorted T cell fraction (not recorded which). Receptor source: a female donor with ankylosing spondylitis or in good health (not recorded which).

This clonotype was seen many times. This chain connects TRBV7-6 to TRBJ1-4; 8 bases map to TRBD1. Losses at the gene ends were 5 bases for V and 3 bases for J; bases not matched to a gene: 8. CDR1 is SGHVS and CDR2 is FNYEAQ in the germline V gene. The CDR3 totals 16 residues. CDR3 nucleotides: TGTGCCAGCAGCCTTTCCGGACAGGGAGCTAATGAAAAACTGTTTTTT. This sequence encodes CASSLSGQGANEKLFF.

This clonotype was counted ten times or more. The chain couples TRBV20-1 to TRBJ2-5, with D perhaps given as TRBD1 or TRBD2 (5 bases each). CDR3 size: 12 residues. Germline values: CDR1 DFQATT, CDR2 SNEGSKA (reference sequence). The CDR3 loop reads CSCEGLQETQYF. CDR3 nucleotides: TGCAGCTGCGAGGGGTTGCAAGAGACCCAGTACTTC.

The chain recombines TRBV29-1 with TRBJ1-1, with D possibly being TRBD1 (6 bases). The CDR3 has 15 amino acids. Germline CDR1 is SQVTM and CDR2 is ANQGSEA. Deletions cut 6 bases from V and 0 bases from J, with 17 bases between. CDR3 region: CSVTFRDTLNTEAFF. The CDR3 coding sequence is TGCAGCGTCACGTTCCGGGACACCTTGAACACTGAAGCTTTCTTT.

This clonotype came up a few times. The chain carries TRBV6-1 and TRBJ2-2, with a weak D call TRBD1 (7 bases). Trimming cost V 6 bases and J 4 bases, with 21 bases left between them. The CDR3 runs to 17 residues. Germline lookup yields CDR1 MNHNS and CDR2 SASEGT. The CDR3 reads CASSKRLVRGATGELFF. The CDR3 DNA sequence: TGTGCCAGCAGCAAGAGATTGGTCAGGGGGGCCACCGGGGAGCTGTTTTTT.

This clonotype was picked up a small number of times. The chain recombines TRBV21-1 with TRBJ2-3; the table's D call, TRBD2, has no DNA check behind it. TRBV21-1 is recorded as a pseudogene. This CDR3 is built from 16 residues. The CDR3 bases are TGTGCCAGCAGCACGCGACTAGCGGGATTCACAGATACGCAGTATTTT. It encodes CASSTRLAGFTDTQYF.

This clonotype was observed a handful of times. The chain links TRBV10-3 to TRBJ2-5, with TRBD1 matching 7 bases. The CDR3 totals 16 residues. Germline assignment: CDR1 ENHRY and CDR2 SYGVKD. With V trimmed by 2 bases and J by 2 bases, 8 bases remained unmatched. The CDR3 loop reads CAISERPPGQQETQYF. CDR3 DNA: TGTGCCATCAGTGAGCGCCCTCCGGGACAGCAAGAGACCCAGTACTTC.